Below are 19 T cell receptor beta chains sequenced from a single sample in a study of tumor-infiltrating lymphocytes in localized non-small cell lung cancer. Some clones are missing from TCRdb's copy, which holds only in-frame ones; the method was immunoSEQ multiplex PCR. The profile shows about 12,000 clones, about 84% of them singletons. What was sequenced was uninvolved lung tissue not adjacent to the tumor. Source of these receptors: a human donor with non-small cell lung cancer.

The CDR3 here is CSAESGSYNEQFF. The CDR3 DNA reads as TGCAGCGCCGAATCGGGCTCGTACAATGAGCAGTTCTTC. This chain joins TRBV29-1 and TRBJ2-1; D is unclear. The CDR3 runs to 13 residues. The germline CDR1 and CDR2 sequences are SQVTM and ANQGSEA. The ends were cut back, 7 bases at V and 4 bases at J, with 14 bases in the middle.

The rearrangement uses TRBV5-6 and TRBJ2-5; 9 nucleotides align to TRBD2. Germline-derived CDR1 and CDR2 are SGHDT and YYEEEE. This CDR3 region has 16 residues. Losses at the gene ends were 3 bases for V and 5 bases for J; bases not matched to a gene: 11. CDR3 DNA: TGTGCCAGCAGCTCCTATAGCGGGGGCCTCCTTGAGACCCAGTACTTC. Translated, it gives CASSSYSGGLLETQYF.

Details on this clone: This CDR3 is also generated by other DNA sequences in the sample. The rearrangement joins TRBV4-1 to TRBJ1-1; 11 bases agree with TRBD1. V shed 0 bases, J shed 3 bases, and the junction held 9 bases outside the gene matches. Germline V gene lookup returns CDR1 MGHRA and CDR2 YSYEKL. The CDR3 is made up of 18 amino acids. CDR3 sequence reads: CASSQDIGQGAGDTEAFF. The CDR3 DNA sequence: TGCGCCAGCAGCCAAGATATAGGACAGGGGGCAGGGGACACTGAAGCTTTCTTT.

The genes are TRBV12-5 and TRBJ2-3; 8 nucleotides match TRBD1. This CDR3 is 14 amino acids long. Germline V lookup: CDR1 LGHNT, CDR2 FRNRAP. V lost 5 bases, J lost 3 bases, and 4 bases stayed unmatched. Here the CDR3 reads CASGPGQATDTQYF. CDR3 nucleotide sequence: TGTGCTAGTGGTCCGGGACAGGCAACAGATACGCAGTATTTT.

CDR3: CASSFNGGNNEQFF. The CDR3 DNA reads as TGCGCCAGCAGCTTTAACGGGGGTAACAATGAGCAGTTCTTC. The chain recombines TRBV5-1 with TRBJ2-1; possibly TRBD2 for D (6 bases). The CDR3 sequence is 14 residues long. The V gene lost 2 bases and the J gene lost 5 bases, with 11 bases spanning the gap. Germline V lookup: CDR1 SGHRS, CDR2 YFSETQ.

Regarding this clone: One end of the junction varies from germline; a read error may be responsible. V usage is TRBV5-8 and J usage is TRBJ1-2; 7 bases map to TRBD1. Germline CDR1 SGHTS, CDR2 YDEGEE. The CDR3 is made up of 12 amino acids. CDR3 sequence reads: CASSPTRQGRIF. The CDR3 bases are TGTGCCAGCAGCCCCACCCGACAGGGCCGGATCTTC.

This clone was detected only once. The chain uses TRBV30 and TRBJ2-5; possible D gene TRBD1, 6 bases. V was clipped by 3 bases and J by 4 bases, with 15 bases between them. Germline V gene lookup returns CDR1 GTSNPN and CDR2 SVGIG (reference sequence). The CDR3 totals 14 residues. The CDR3 region has the DNA TGTGCCTGGAGGGGGGTAACAGGGTTAGAGACCCAGTACTTC. Encoded protein: CAWRGVTGLETQYF.

The chain couples TRBV7-8 to TRBJ2-1; D not resolved. V was cut by 5 bases and J by 9 bases, with 11 bases left in between. Germline CDR1 and CDR2: SGHVS and FQNEAQ. The CDR3 contains 12 residues. The CDR3 DNA reads as TGTGCCAGCAGCCCGAATGCTGGTGAGCAGTTCTTC. It is translated as CASSPNAGEQFF.

V usage is TRBV4-3 and J usage is TRBJ2-2, with 7 bases fitting TRBD2. The germline V gene has CDR1 LGHNA and CDR2 YSLEER. The CDR3 totals 15 residues. V lost 3 bases to trimming and J lost 6 bases; unmatched junction nucleotides: 7. In DNA form, the CDR3 reads TGCGCCAGCAGCCACGAGACTAGCAGGGCCGGGGAGCTGTTTTTT. Translated, it gives CASSHETSRAGELFF.

The CDR3 DNA follows: TGCGCCAGCAGGGGACAGGGGTCTCGAGAGCAGTACTTC. This gives the protein CASRGQGSREQYF. The chain combines TRBV5-1 with TRBJ2-7; TRBD1 agrees at 10 bases. CDR1 is SGHRS, CDR2 YFSETQ, per germline. The CDR3 spans 13 residues. Trimming at V came to 5 bases and at J to 7 bases, leaving 6 bases not matched to a gene.

Within the sample, this clone is medium-sized. The chain is built from TRBV6-6 and TRBJ2-5, with no clear D. Germline CDR1 is MNHNY and CDR2 is SVGAGI (reference sequence). V shed 0 bases and J shed 5 bases, with 4 bases lying between them. This CDR3 has 12 residues. CDR3 DNA: TGTGCCAGCAGTTACTCTTCCGAGACCCAGTACTTC. Translation gives CASSYSSETQYF.

The CDR3, as DNA: TGTGCCAGCAATCTGGGACAAACGGAGCAGTTCTTC. It is translated as CASNLGQTEQFF. This rearrangement joins TRBV6-6 to TRBJ2-1, with a weak D call TRBD1 (6 bases). V was shortened by 7 bases and J by 10 bases, with 14 bases between the two germline ends. Germline V CDR1 and CDR2: MNHNY, SVGAGI (reference sequence). This CDR3 region has 12 residues.

The chain combines TRBV7-2 with TRBJ1-6; D is possibly TRBD1 (5 bases). The CDR3 runs 14 residues. The V gene's germline CDR1 is SGHTA and CDR2 FQGNSA. Deletions cut 7 bases from V and 6 bases from J, with 13 bases between. CDR3 sequence: CASTADSINSPLHF. CDR3 sequence (DNA): TGTGCCAGCACCGCTGACAGCATTAATTCACCCCTCCACTTT.

This clone occurred a few times. V is TRBV5-4 and J is TRBJ1-1; 11 nucleotides align to TRBD1. This CDR3 has 14 residues. Germline trimming cut 3 bases from V and 3 bases from J; bases unmatched to any gene: 1. Germline V gives CDR1 SGHNT, CDR2 YYREEE (reference sequence). CDR3 bases: TGTGCCAGCAGCTCGGGACAGGGGGACACTGAAGCTTTCTTT. Amino acids: CASSSGQGDTEAFF.

This clone was recorded only once. The chain has TRBV30 and TRBJ2-3, with a weak D call TRBD1 (5 bases). Germline assignment: CDR1 GTSNPN and CDR2 SVGIG (reference sequence). V lost 7 bases and J 6 bases, leaving 20 bases between the germline ends. The CDR3 extends over 14 amino acids. The CDR3 protein is CAFTIGVRPDTQYF. The CDR3 DNA reads as TGTGCCTTCACAATAGGGGTAAGGCCGGATACGCAGTATTTT.

The rearrangement joins TRBV5-1 to TRBJ2-6; no reliable D call. V lost 0 bases and J lost 7, with 11 bases in between. This CDR3 has 15 amino acids. Germline assignment: CDR1 SGHRS and CDR2 YFSETQ. CDR3 protein: CASSLAGLRANVLTF. The DNA for the CDR3 is TGCGCCAGCAGCTTGGCGGGTTTGCGAGCCAACGTCCTGACTTTC. Based on the CDR3 plus reference TRBV5-1 and TRBJ2-6, the full variable domain is KAGVTQTPRYLIKTRGQQVTLSCSPISGHRSVSWYQQTPGQGLQFLFEYFSETQRNKGNFPGRFSGRQFSNSRSEMNVSTLELGDSALYLCASSLAGLRANVLTFGAGSRLTVL.

The chain uses TRBV14 and TRBJ2-2; D not certain. With 4 bases removed from V and 1 base from J, the gap between germline ends came to 16 bases. There are 17 residues in the CDR3. Per germline, CDR1 SGHDN and CDR2 FVKESK. DNA for the CDR3: TGTGCCAGCAGCCCCTTGATGGGTAGTCTGAACACCGGGGAGCTGTTTTTT. Protein sequence: CASSPLMGSLNTGELFF.

Only one count was recorded for this clone. This chain links TRBV19 with TRBJ2-2; the match to TRBD1 covers 9 bases. This CDR3 has 16 residues. Unmatched junction bases numbered 6, after V lost 4 bases and J lost 3 bases. In germline, CDR1 is LNHDA, CDR2 SQIVND (reference sequence). In DNA form, the CDR3 reads TGTGCCAGTAGTACCCCACAGGGGGCATACACCGGGGAGCTGTTTTTT. It yields the protein CASSTPQGAYTGELFF.

V is TRBV6-1 and J is TRBJ2-5; D is uncertain. This CDR3 contains 15 residues. CDR1 is MNHNS, CDR2 SASEGT, per germline. V lost 0 bases to trimming and J lost 9 bases, with 17 bases between them. CDR3 region: CASSEAARTLGAQYF. The CDR3 region has the DNA TGTGCCAGCAGTGAAGCGGCAAGGACCCTTGGGGCCCAGTACTTC.